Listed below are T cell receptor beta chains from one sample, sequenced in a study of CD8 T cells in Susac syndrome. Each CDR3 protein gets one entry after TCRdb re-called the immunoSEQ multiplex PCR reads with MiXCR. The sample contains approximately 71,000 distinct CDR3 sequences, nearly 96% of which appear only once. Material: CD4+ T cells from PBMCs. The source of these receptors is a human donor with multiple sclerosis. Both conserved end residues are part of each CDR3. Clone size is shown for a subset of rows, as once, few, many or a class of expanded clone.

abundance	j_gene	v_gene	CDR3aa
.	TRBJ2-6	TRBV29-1	CSAQGSGANVLTF
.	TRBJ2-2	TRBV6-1	CASSGQGSTGELFF
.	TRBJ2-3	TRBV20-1	CSVRSSGGTDTQYF
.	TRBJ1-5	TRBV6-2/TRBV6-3	CASTPGGANNQPQHF
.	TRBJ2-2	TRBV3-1	CASTGQGTNTGELFF
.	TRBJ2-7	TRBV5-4	CASSLPGTGAYEQYF
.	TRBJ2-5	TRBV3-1	CASSQGAASGETQYF
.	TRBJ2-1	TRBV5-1	CASSLPPRNEQFF
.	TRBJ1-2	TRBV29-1	CSVGTDYGYTF
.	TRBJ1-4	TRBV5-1	CASSLATRAESQKLFF
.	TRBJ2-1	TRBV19	CASSALGVYNEQFF
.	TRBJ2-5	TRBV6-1	CASSRTGQGTQETQYF
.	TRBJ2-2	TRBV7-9	CASSPSWRGDTGELFF
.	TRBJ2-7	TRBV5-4	CASSYSEDEQYF
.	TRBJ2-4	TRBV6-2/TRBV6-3	CASRAGTAKNIQYF
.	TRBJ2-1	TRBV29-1	CSVEATAGEQFF
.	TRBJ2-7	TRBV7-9	CASSLVDVHF
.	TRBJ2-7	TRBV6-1	CASTWTSGGTYEQYF
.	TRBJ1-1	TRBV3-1	CASSLRQTTEAFF
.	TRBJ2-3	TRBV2	CASKGEADTQYF
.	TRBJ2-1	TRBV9	CASSVGGRYNEQFF
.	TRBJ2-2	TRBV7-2	CASTLVSNTGELFF
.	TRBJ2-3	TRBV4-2	CASSQAILGGTDTQYF
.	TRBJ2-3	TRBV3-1	CASSLPGQGDTQYF
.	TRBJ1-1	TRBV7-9	CASSHGTANTEAFF
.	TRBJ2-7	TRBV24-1	CATGRGGMDEQYF
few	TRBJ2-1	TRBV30	CAWSVSSGRNEQFF
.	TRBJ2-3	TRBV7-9	CASSLDARGTDTQYF
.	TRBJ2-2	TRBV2	CASSERGSGIGELFF
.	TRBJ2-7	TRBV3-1	CASSQRSSYEQYF
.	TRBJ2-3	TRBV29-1	CSVGGGLAGPDTQYF
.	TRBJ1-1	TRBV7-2	CASSKNRGNTEAFF
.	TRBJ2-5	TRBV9	CASSQGAWETQYF
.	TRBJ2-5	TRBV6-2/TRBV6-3	CASSYHSGTGQETQYF
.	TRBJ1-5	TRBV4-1	CASSQDRGYQPQHF
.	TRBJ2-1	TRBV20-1	CSAREVAGGKNEQFF
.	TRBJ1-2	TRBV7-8	CASSLRTGPLNYGYTF
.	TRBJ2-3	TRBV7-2	CASSLSGTSGAHTQYF
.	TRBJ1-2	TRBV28	CASSSGQGDLYGYTF
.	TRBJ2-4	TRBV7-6	CASSLGGPQDIQYF
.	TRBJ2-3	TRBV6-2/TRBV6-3	CASSYSSRQGTITDTQYF
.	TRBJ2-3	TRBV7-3	CASSLMASGGSDTQYF
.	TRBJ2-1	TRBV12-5	CASARVDNEQFF
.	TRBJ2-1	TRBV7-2	CASSLDRDSSYNEQFF